The 21 T cell receptor beta chains below all came from one sample that was sequenced in a study of shared clonotypes between healthy human individuals. The assay was immunoSEQ multiplex PCR, and TCRdb's table has in-frame clones only and misses some. The data show about 1.5 million clones, with roughly 95% seen just once and approximately 1.1% held by the top ten. Sample: naive CD4+ T cells sorted from blood. Subset given: CD45RA+ positively selected. These receptors were taken from a man aged 25 to 45 in good health.

As to this clone: Other DNA sequences of this sample code for an identical CDR3. This chain connects TRBV6-1 to TRBJ1-5; tentative D call: TRBD1 (5 bases). Per the germline V gene, CDR1 is MNHNS and CDR2 is SASEGT. Trimming took off 1 base at V and 3 bases at J, with 10 bases between the two ends. This CDR3 spans 15 amino acids. The CDR3 nucleotides read TGTGCCAGCAGTGAAGGGGGGACTGTCAATCAGCCCCAGCATTTT. It translates to CASSEGGTVNQPQHF.

The chain carries TRBV19 and TRBJ1-1; D uncertain. The CDR3 has 15 amino acids. The V end lost 5 bases, the J end lost 4 bases, and 17 bases lay between the germline ends. Germline V gene sequence: CDR1 LNHDA, CDR2 SQIVND (reference sequence). DNA for the CDR3: TGTGCCAGTAGTTCGGCCAGACCGATGAGCACTGAAGCTTTCTTT. It encodes CASSSARPMSTEAFF.

This clone was found once. The rearrangement uses TRBV11-2 and TRBJ2-2; D remains ambiguous. The V and J ends lost 4 bases and 7 bases respectively, with 16 bases between them. This CDR3 contains 15 residues. Germline lookup yields CDR1 SGHAT and CDR2 FQNNGV. The CDR3 region is CASSYFEPRGGELFF. The CDR3, as DNA: TGTGCCAGCAGCTACTTTGAGCCCCGTGGCGGGGAGCTGTTTTTT.

Worth noting for this clone: This same CDR3 is encoded by further DNA sequences in the sample. The chain couples TRBV2 to TRBJ2-7, with a possible D match to TRBD1 (6 bases). Germline values: CDR1 SNHLY, CDR2 FYNNEI. This CDR3 region has 12 residues. The ends were cut back, 6 bases at V and 2 bases at J, with 8 bases in the middle. CDR3 sequence reads: CASRDRPYEQYF. The CDR3 nucleotides read TGTGCCAGCAGGGACAGACCCTACGAGCAGTACTTC.

The chain employs TRBV14 and TRBJ2-7; 9 nucleotides match TRBD1. The CDR3 contains 18 residues. Germline CDR1 and CDR2: SGHDN and FVKESK. V lost 4 bases, J lost 3 bases, and 16 bases stayed unmatched. The CDR3 sequence: CASSPTVDRGRVRYEQYF. The CDR3 DNA follows: TGTGCCAGCAGCCCGACTGTGGACAGGGGCCGGGTTCGCTACGAGCAGTACTTC.

This clone was found once. The chain has TRBV4-1 and TRBJ2-2; the D is unclear. The germline gives CDR1 MGHRA, CDR2 YSYEKL. Trimming left V 1 base short and J 6 bases short, with 6 bases between. This CDR3 has 13 amino acids. CDR3 amino acids: CASSQGAPGELFF. The CDR3 nucleotides are TGCGCCAGCAGCCAAGGGGCTCCCGGGGAGCTGTTTTTT.

The chain uses TRBV19 and TRBJ1-4; the D gene is possibly TRBD1 (5 bases). V was pared by 7 bases and J by 5 bases, with 20 bases between. The germline gives CDR1 LNHDA, CDR2 SQIVND (reference sequence). The CDR3 length is 16 residues. In DNA form, the CDR3 reads TGTGCCAGTATCAATGGAGGGCAGGGATCGAATGAAAAACTGTTTTTT. Protein product: CASINGGQGSNEKLFF.

V and J are TRBV2 and TRBJ2-3; tentative D call: TRBD2 (5 bases). Trimming removed 3 bases from V and 3 bases from J, with 10 bases in between. CDR1 and CDR2 from the germline V gene are SNHLY and FYNNEI. The CDR3 runs 14 residues. This CDR3 is CASSESTRTDTQYF. CDR3 DNA sequence: TGTGCCAGCAGTGAGTCAACTAGGACAGATACGCAGTATTTT.

This chain connects TRBV29-1 to TRBJ2-2; no firm D call. CDR1 is SQVTM and CDR2 is ANQGSEA in the germline V gene. The CDR3 spans 13 residues. V gave up 3 bases and J gave up 1 base, with 6 bases separating them. The CDR3, as DNA: TGCAGCGTTGATATCAAGAACACCGGGGAGCTGTTTTTT. Translation: CSVDIKNTGELFF.

The J gene is TRBJ1-1, the V gene TRBV11-2; no definite D call. Trimming left V 3 bases short and J 2 bases short, with 13 bases between. Per the germline V gene, CDR1 is SGHAT and CDR2 is FQNNGV. This CDR3 region has 15 residues. The CDR3 region is CASSFRMWINTEAFF. In DNA form, the CDR3 reads TGTGCCAGCAGCTTCCGTATGTGGATAAACACTGAAGCTTTCTTT. Filled out from reference TRBV11-2 and TRBJ1-1, the complete variable domain reads EAGVAQSPRYKIIEKRQSVAFWCNPISGHATLYWYQQILGQGPKLLIQFQNNGVVDDSQLPKDRFSAERLKGVDSTLKIQPAKLEDSAVYLCASSFRMWINTEAFFGQGTRLTVV.

This clone came up once. The V gene is TRBV5-1, the J gene TRBJ1-3, with D tentatively TRBD1 (5 bases). V was trimmed by 3 bases and J by 0 bases, leaving 10 bases between them. Looked up from germline, CDR1 is SGHRS and CDR2 is YFSETQ. The CDR3 is made up of 15 amino acids. CDR3 nucleotide sequence: TGCGCCAGCAGCTCGGGGGGGAACTCTGGAAACACCATATATTTT. It specifies CASSSGGNSGNTIYF.

The chain uses TRBV7-9 and TRBJ1-2; 9 nucleotides align to TRBD1. The CDR3 covers 12 residues. With V trimmed by 9 bases and J by 8 bases, 7 bases remained unmatched. Germline V gene lookup returns CDR1 SEHNR and CDR2 FQNEAQ (reference sequence). The CDR3 sequence: CASEQGAGGYTF. The CDR3 DNA sequence: TGTGCCAGTGAACAGGGGGCAGGAGGCTACACCTTC.

This chain connects TRBV5-5 to TRBJ2-7, with D perhaps matching TRBD1 or TRBD2 (6 bases each). From germline, CDR1 is SGHKS and CDR2 YYEKEE (reference sequence). V was cut by 0 bases and J by 4 bases, with 14 bases left in between. This CDR3 is built from 15 residues. This CDR3 reads CASSLEGGSWYEQYF. The CDR3 DNA follows: TGTGCCAGCAGCTTGGAGGGGGGAAGTTGGTACGAGCAGTACTTC.

This clone was picked up one time. The V gene is TRBV10-1, the J gene TRBJ2-1; TRBD2 agrees at 7 bases. Germline V gives CDR1 WNHNN, CDR2 SYGVQD (reference sequence). Trimming at V came to 5 bases and at J to 1 base, leaving 5 bases not matched to a gene. This CDR3 is 15 amino acids long. The CDR3 protein is CASSWASGSYNEQFF. The DNA of the CDR3 is TGCGCCAGCAGTTGGGCTAGCGGTTCCTACAATGAGCAGTTCTTC.

The V call is TRBV25-1, the J call TRBJ1-1; D might be TRBD1 (5 bases). V was pared by 3 bases and J by 1 base, with 12 bases between. CDR1 and CDR2 from the germline V gene are MGHDK and SYGVNS. There are 15 residues in the CDR3. CDR3: CASSEEGSPNTEAFF. As DNA, the CDR3 is TGTGCCAGCAGTGAGGAGGGGTCCCCGAACACTGAAGCTTTCTTT.

This chain uses TRBV4-3 with TRBJ2-7; D is perhaps TRBD1 or TRBD2 (5 bases each). This CDR3 contains 15 residues. V was cut by 3 bases and J by 2 bases, with 14 bases left in between. Germline CDR1 reads LGHNA; CDR2 reads YSLEER. The chain's CDR3 is CASSHSPGTAYEQYF. The CDR3 DNA follows: TGCGCCAGCAGCCATTCCCCGGGGACCGCCTACGAGCAGTACTTC.

This clone was seen just once. Distinct nucleotide sequences in the sample also encode this CDR3. The gene calls are TRBV18 and TRBJ2-1, with no clear D. The CDR3 extends over 13 amino acids. The germline CDR1 and CDR2 sequences are KGHSH and LQKENI. Trimming shortened V by 1 base and J by 6 bases, and 7 bases separated the two germline ends. The CDR3: CASSPLVSNEQFF. As DNA, the CDR3 is TGTGCCAGCTCACCACTCGTTTCCAATGAGCAGTTCTTC.

This clone is a singleton in its sample. An end of the junction does not agree with germline; a read error may underlie this. The J gene is TRBJ2-5, the V gene TRBV7-7; D call uncertain. The CDR3 is 15 amino acids. Germline CDR1 SSHAT, CDR2 FNYEAQ (reference sequence). CDR3 loop: CASSLDWVRQETQYF. The CDR3 nucleotides read TGTGCTAGCAGCTTAGATTGGGTACGCCAAGAGACCCAGTACTTC.

Notes on this clone: Germline is not matched at one junction end, which may reflect a read error. The genes are TRBV7-7 and TRBJ2-2; 9 bases fit TRBD2. The germline gives CDR1 SSHAT, CDR2 FNYEAQ (reference sequence). This CDR3 contains 19 residues. The CDR3 DNA reads as TGTGCTAGCAGCTTAAGGCGTAGCGGGAGTGTTCTGAACACCGGGGAGCTGTTTTTT. Its translation: CASSLRRSGSVLNTGELFF.

This rearrangement joins TRBV5-4 to TRBJ1-2, with D possibly TRBD1 on 6 matching bases. Germline CDR1 is SGHNT and CDR2 is YYREEE (reference sequence). CDR3 length: 14 amino acids. Trimming left V 4 bases short and J 5 bases short, with 15 bases between. The CDR3 loop is CASSPFQGQYGYTF. In DNA form, the CDR3 reads TGTGCCAGCAGCCCTTTCCAAGGACAGTATGGCTACACCTTC.

Here the CDR3 DNA reads TGTGCCACCAGCAGAGATCCAGACCCTAAAAACATTCAGTACTTC. Translation: CATSRDPDPKNIQYF. The chain carries TRBV15 and TRBJ2-4; D is uncertain. Germline V gene sequence: CDR1 LNHNV, CDR2 YYDKDF (reference sequence). Trimming pared 0 bases from V and 4 bases from J, leaving 10 bases between. The CDR3 runs to 15 residues.